Below are 10 T cell receptor beta chains sequenced from a single sample in a study of cytomegalovirus exposure and HLA in healthy donors. Primers: 60 Vbeta forward and 13 Jbeta reverse. Generated by immunoSEQ multiplex PCR, the TCRdb table keeps only in-frame clones and is missing some. This sample has fewer than 200,000 clones; around 77% occur once, and the top ten carry around 2.5%. Specimen: PBMCs. The receptors here all came from a man aged 55 to 70 in good health and CMV-seronegative.

This rearrangement joins TRBV6-6 to TRBJ2-3; 11 bases line up with TRBD2. The CDR3 has 15 amino acids. V lost 7 bases and J lost 0; bases outside the gene matches: 3. The germline V gene has CDR1 MNHNY and CDR2 SVGAGI (reference sequence). The CDR3 DNA is TGTGCCAGCAAAAGGACTAGCGGGAGCACAGATACGCAGTATTTT. Encoded protein: CASKRTSGSTDTQYF.

This chain connects TRBV27 to TRBJ2-7; 9 nucleotides agree with TRBD1. The CDR3 spans 12 residues. Germline V gene lookup returns CDR1 MNHEY and CDR2 SMNVEV (reference sequence). Trimming at V came to 6 bases and at J to 5 bases, leaving 2 bases not matched to a gene. The CDR3 DNA is TGTGCCAGCAGGACAGGGGGGGACGAGCAGTACTTC. Translation: CASRTGGDEQYF.

The chain recombines TRBV27 with TRBJ2-3; possible D gene TRBD1, 6 bases. Germline V gives CDR1 MNHEY, CDR2 SMNVEV (reference sequence). Trimming shortened V by 7 bases and J by 0 bases, and 17 bases separated the two germline ends. The length of the CDR3 is 16 residues. CDR3 nucleotides: TGTGCCAGCAACAAAGCCCGGACAGCTAGCACAGATACGCAGTATTTT. It is translated as CASNKARTASTDTQYF.

In its sample, this clone was seen a few times. The gene calls are TRBV2 and TRBJ2-3; 10 nucleotides agree with TRBD2. This CDR3 comprises 16 residues. Trimming removed 6 bases from V and 8 bases from J; junction bases left unmatched: 14. Germline V CDR1 and CDR2: SNHLY, FYNNEI. The CDR3 sequence: CASRQLPSGGAGTQYF. The CDR3 DNA sequence: TGTGCCAGCAGGCAGTTGCCCAGCGGGGGGGCAGGTACGCAGTATTTT.

The V call is TRBV2, the J call TRBJ1-1, with D possibly TRBD1 on 6 matching bases. The length of the CDR3 is 13 residues. The V and J ends lost 8 bases and 2 bases respectively, with 12 bases between them. Looked up from germline, CDR1 is SNHLY and CDR2 is FYNNEI. CDR3 nucleotide sequence: TGTGCCAGCGAGGAGACAGGAAACACTGAAGCTTTCTTT. Its translation is CASEETGNTEAFF.

The V gene is TRBV5-8, the J gene TRBJ2-1, with D tentatively TRBD2 (5 bases). Trimming pared 4 bases from V and 1 base from J, leaving 9 bases between. Germline V gene lookup returns CDR1 SGHTS and CDR2 YDEGEE. The CDR3 runs to 14 residues. The CDR3 DNA is TGTGCCAGCAGCGTTAGGACTTCCTACAATGAGCAGTTCTTC. Translated, it gives CASSVRTSYNEQFF.

The rearrangement uses TRBV5-6 and TRBJ2-7; D unclear. This CDR3 has 12 residues. Trimming stripped 1 base from V and 7 bases from J, with 9 bases between. Germline V gene lookup returns CDR1 SGHDT and CDR2 YYEEEE. The CDR3 bases are TGTGCCAGCAGCTTGCCCGGTCTGGAGCAGTACTTC. The encoded protein is CASSLPGLEQYF.

The rearrangement joins TRBV4-2 to TRBJ2-7, with TRBD2 matching over 11 bases. Germline trimming cut 0 bases from V and 4 bases from J; bases unmatched to any gene: 2. This CDR3 is built from 15 residues. Germline V gene lookup returns CDR1 LGHNA and CDR2 YNFKEQ. Here the CDR3 DNA reads TGTGCCAGCAGCCAAGAACTAGCGGGAGAGTACGAGCAGTACTTC. Protein sequence: CASSQELAGEYEQYF.

The V call is TRBV6-1, the J call TRBJ2-3, with a tentative D call TRBD2 (6 bases). The CDR3 runs to 14 residues. V was clipped by 3 bases and J by 1 base, with 8 bases between them. Germline CDR1 reads MNHNS; CDR2 reads SASEGT. The CDR3 coding sequence is TGTGCCAGCAGTGAGTTAGCGGGCACAGATACGCAGTATTTT. Translation: CASSELAGTDTQYF.

The chain is built from TRBV5-6 and TRBJ2-7, with TRBD2 matching over 7 bases. J lost 0 bases, V lost 4 bases, and 4 bases had no gene match. Germline V gene data show CDR1 as SGHDT and CDR2 as YYEEEE. This CDR3 region has 14 residues. The CDR3 region is CASSVGGSSYEQYF. As DNA, the CDR3 is TGTGCCAGCAGCGTCGGCGGGAGCTCCTACGAGCAGTACTTC.